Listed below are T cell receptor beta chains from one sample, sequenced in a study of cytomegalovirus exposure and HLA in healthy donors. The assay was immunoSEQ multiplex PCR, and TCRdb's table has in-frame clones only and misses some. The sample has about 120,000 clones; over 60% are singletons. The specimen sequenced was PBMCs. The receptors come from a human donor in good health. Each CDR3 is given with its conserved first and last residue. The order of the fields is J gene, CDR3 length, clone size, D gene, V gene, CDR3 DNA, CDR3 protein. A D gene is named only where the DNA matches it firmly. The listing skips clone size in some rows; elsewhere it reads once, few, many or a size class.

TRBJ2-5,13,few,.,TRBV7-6,TGTGCCAGCAGCTCCGGGGTCCGGGAGACCCAGTACTTC,CASSSGVRETQYF
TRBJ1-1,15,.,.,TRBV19,TGTGCCAGTAGTACTATATTGGCAGGGGATACTGAAGCTTTCTTT,CASSTILAGDTEAFF
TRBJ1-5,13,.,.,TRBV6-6,TGTGCCACCAGCCAGTATAGCAATCAGCCCCAGCATTTT,CATSQYSNQPQHF
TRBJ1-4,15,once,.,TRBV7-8,TGTGCCAGCAGCTTAGGGCACCGGGAGGTAGAAAAACTGTTTTTT,CASSLGHREVEKLFF
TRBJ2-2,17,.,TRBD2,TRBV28,TGTGCCAGCAGTGGGAGCGGGGGGGGGTTGGACACCGGGGAGCTGTTTTTT,CASSGSGGGLDTGELFF
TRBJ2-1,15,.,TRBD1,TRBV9,TGTGCCAGCAGCGTAGCGACAGGGGACTGGAATGAGCAGTTCTTC,CASSVATGDWNEQFF
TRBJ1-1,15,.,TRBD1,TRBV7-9,TGTGCCAGCAGCGCACAGGGGCGGGGGAACACTGAAGCTTTCTTT,CASSAQGRGNTEAFF
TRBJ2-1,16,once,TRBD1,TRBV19,TGTGCCAGTAGGGTGACAGGGGGCATAGTTTACAATGAGCAGTTCTTC,CASRVTGGIVYNEQFF
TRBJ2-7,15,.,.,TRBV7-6,TGTGCCAGCAGCTTAGTATCCCCGAGCGGTGTCGAGCAGTACTTC,CASSLVSPSGVEQYF
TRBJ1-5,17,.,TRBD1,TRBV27,TGTGCCAGCAGTTATACTTACGGGACAGGGGACTATCAGCCCCAGCATTTT,CASSYTYGTGDYQPQHF
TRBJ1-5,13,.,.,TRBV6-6,TGTGCCAGCACCCCACGGGGCAATCAGCCCCAGCATTTT,CASTPRGNQPQHF
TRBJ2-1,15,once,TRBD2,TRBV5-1,TGCGCCAGCAGCCTGGGACTAGCGGGGATTAATGAGCAGTTCTTC,CASSLGLAGINEQFF
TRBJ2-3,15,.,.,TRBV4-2,TGTGCCAGCAGCCCGGCGGTCTCACTACGGGATACGCAGTATTTT,CASSPAVSLRDTQYF
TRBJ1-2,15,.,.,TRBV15,TGTGCCACCAGCAGAGACGCAGGGGACCTATATGGCTACACCTTC,CATSRDAGDLYGYTF
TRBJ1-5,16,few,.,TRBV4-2,TGTGCCAGCAGCCAAGTTTGGGCCCGGAGCGGTCAGCCCCAGCATTTT,CASSQVWARSGQPQHF
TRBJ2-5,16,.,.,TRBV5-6,TGTGCCAGCAGCTTGGTTGCGGGACGAATAGGAGAGACCCAGTACTTC,CASSLVAGRIGETQYF
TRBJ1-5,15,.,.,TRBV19,TGTGCCAGTAGTATAGACCAGGCCGGCAATCAGCCCCAGCATTTT,CASSIDQAGNQPQHF
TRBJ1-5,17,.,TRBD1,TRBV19,TGTGCCAGTAGTCTACGGGACAGGATCTATAGCAATCAGCCCCAGCATTTT,CASSLRDRIYSNQPQHF
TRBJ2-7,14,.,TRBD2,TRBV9,TGTGCCAGCAGCGTAGTTCCTAGCGGGGGCGAGCAGTACTTC,CASSVVPSGGEQYF
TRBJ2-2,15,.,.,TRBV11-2,TGTGCCAGCAGCTTGGGACTTCCGAACACCGGGGAGCTGTTTTTT,CASSLGLPNTGELFF
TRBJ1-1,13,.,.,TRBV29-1,TGCAGCGCCACGGGGAGTTACAACACTGAAGCTTTCTTT,CSATGSYNTEAFF
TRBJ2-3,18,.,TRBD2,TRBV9,TGTGCCAGCAGCGTAGGAGGACTAGCGGGGGGGCTTACAGATACGCAGTATTTT,CASSVGGLAGGLTDTQYF
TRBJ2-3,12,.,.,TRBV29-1,TGCAGCGTTGTCCAAGCCACAGATACGCAGTATTTT,CSVVQATDTQYF
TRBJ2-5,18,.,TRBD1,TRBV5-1,TGCGCCAGCAGCTACCGGTCCAGGGGACAGGGGATTCGCGAGACCCAGTACTTC,CASSYRSRGQGIRETQYF
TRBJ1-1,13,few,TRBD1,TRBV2,TGTGCCAGCATCGAACTTGGGACAGGGTTACCTTTCTTT,CASIELGTGLPFF
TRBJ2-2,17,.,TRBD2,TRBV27,TGTGCCAGCAGCATTCTGACTAGCGGGGGGAACACCGGGGAGCTGTTTTTT,CASSILTSGGNTGELFF
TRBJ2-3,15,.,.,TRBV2,TGTGCCAGCAGTGTAGGAGGATCTAGCACAGATACGCAGTATTTT,CASSVGGSSTDTQYF
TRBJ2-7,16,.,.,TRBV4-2,TGTGCCAGCAGCCGATACGAGGGGGTAAGGTCCTACGAGCAGTACTTC,CASSRYEGVRSYEQYF
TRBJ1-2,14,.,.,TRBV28,TGTGCCAGCAGTTTGAGAGACAGACACTATGGCTACACCTTC,CASSLRDRHYGYTF
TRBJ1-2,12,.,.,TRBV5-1,TGCGCCAGCAGCTGGGACATGGGAGGCTACACCTTC,CASSWDMGGYTF
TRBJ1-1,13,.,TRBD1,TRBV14,TGTGCCAGCAGCCTCTCCGGACAGGTTGAAGCTTTCTTT,CASSLSGQVEAFF
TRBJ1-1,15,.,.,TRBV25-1,TGTGCCAGCAGTGAGTGGGCCTCCTTTAACACTGAAGCTTTCTTT,CASSEWASFNTEAFF
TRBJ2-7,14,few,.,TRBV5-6,TGTGCCAGCAGCTTGGTGCGGGTCCTCCACGAGCAGTACTTC,CASSLVRVLHEQYF
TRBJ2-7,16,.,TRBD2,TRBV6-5,TGTGCCAGCAGTTATCTCGCGCGGGGGAGCTCCTACGAGCAGTACTTC,CASSYLARGSSYEQYF
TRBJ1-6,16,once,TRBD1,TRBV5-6,TGTGCCAGCAGTACCGGGACAGGCCAATATAATTCACCCCTCCACTTT,CASSTGTGQYNSPLHF
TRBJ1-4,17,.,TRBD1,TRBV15,TGTGCCACCAGCAGCATCCGGGACAGCCTCTTTAATGAAAAACTGTTTTTT,CATSSIRDSLFNEKLFF
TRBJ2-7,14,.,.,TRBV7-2,TGTGCCAGCACCCTAGGGGTCCCTCCCTACGAGCAGTACTTC,CASTLGVPPYEQYF
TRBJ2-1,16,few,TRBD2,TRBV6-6,TGTGCCAGCAGTTACTCGGCTAGCGGTACCTACAATGAGCAGTTCTTC,CASSYSASGTYNEQFF
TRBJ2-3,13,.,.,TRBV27,TGTGCCAGCAGTTTTATTAGCACAGATACGCAGTATTTT,CASSFISTDTQYF
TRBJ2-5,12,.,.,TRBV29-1,TGCAGCGTGGCCCGCGAGGGAGAGACCCAGTACTTC,CSVAREGETQYF
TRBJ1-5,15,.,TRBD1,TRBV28,TGTGCCAGCAGCCCCCAGGGGGCCCGCAATCAGCCCCAGCATTTT,CASSPQGARNQPQHF
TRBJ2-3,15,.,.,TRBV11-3,TGTGCCAGCAGCCAAGGGGGCAAGCGGGCAGATACGCAGTATTTT,CASSQGGKRADTQYF
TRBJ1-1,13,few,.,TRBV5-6,TGTGCCAGCAGCTTGTTCGTTCTATCTGAAGCTTTCTTT,CASSLFVLSEAFF
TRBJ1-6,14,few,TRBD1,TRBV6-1,TGTGCCAGCAGTTTTGGGACAGAGAATTCACCCCTCCACTTT,CASSFGTENSPLHF
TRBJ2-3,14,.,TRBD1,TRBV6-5,TGTGCCAGCAGTTACAGGGGGCAAGTAGATACGCAGTATTTT,CASSYRGQVDTQYF
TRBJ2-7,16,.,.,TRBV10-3,TGTGCCACCTCGACTAGTACATCGGGACCACTTGTGGAGCAGTACTTC,CATSTSTSGPLVEQYF
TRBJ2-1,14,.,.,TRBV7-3,TGTGCCAGCAGCGCCGGGGAACATTACAATGAGCAGTTCTTC,CASSAGEHYNEQFF
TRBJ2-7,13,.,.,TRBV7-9,TGTGCCAGCAGCTTCGACATCCCCTACGAGCAGTACTTC,CASSFDIPYEQYF
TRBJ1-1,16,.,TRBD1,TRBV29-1,TGCAGCGTTCACTTAGTTGGACAGGGAGGATGGACTGAAGCTTTCTTT,CSVHLVGQGGWTEAFF
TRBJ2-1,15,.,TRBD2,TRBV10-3,TGTGCCATCAACCCTTGGGGGGGAAAAGACAATGAGCAGTTCTTC,CAINPWGGKDNEQFF
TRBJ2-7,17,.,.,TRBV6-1,TGTGCCAGCAGTGAATCTTTGGCGTTCGGACTCTCCTACGAGCAGTACTTC,CASSESLAFGLSYEQYF
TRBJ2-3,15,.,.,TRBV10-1,TGCGCCAGCAGTGAGACAGGACAAGATTTGGGTACGCAGTATTTT,CASSETGQDLGTQYF
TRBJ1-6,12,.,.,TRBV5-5,TGTGCCAGCCACGTCAGAAATTCACCCCTCCACTTT,CASHVRNSPLHF